Below, 2 T cell receptor beta chains from the same sample are listed, as sequenced in a study of T cell repertoires in cytomegalovirus infection. What these receptors recognize is not known. TCRdb processed the reads anew with MiXCR; each CDR3 protein has one entry. The profile covers approximately 990,000 distinct CDR3 sequences, with around 32% appearing a single time and under 15% taken by the ten largest. The sample here was cultured CD8+ T cells from PBMCs, taken from culture after CMV antigen stimulation. The receptor source for this set is a human donor in good health (CMV status not recorded). Some clones in this sample may be carry-over from other donors' samples.

The rearrangement uses TRBV7-9 and TRBJ1-1; the D gene is possibly TRBD1 (6 bases). The CDR3 length is 16 residues. Trimming shortened V by 2 bases and J by 4 bases, and 17 bases separated the two germline ends. Per germline, CDR1 SEHNR and CDR2 FQNEAQ (reference sequence). The CDR3 DNA is TGTGCCAGCAGCTTAACCTACAGGGAGGATGGCACTGAAGCTTTCTTT. As protein: CASSLTYREDGTEAFF. Filled out from reference TRBV7-9 and TRBJ1-1, the complete variable domain reads DTGVSQNPRHKITKRGQNVTFRCDPISEHNRLYWYRQTLGQGPEFLTYFQNEAQLEKSRLLSDRFSAERPKGSFSTLEIQRTEQGDSAMYLCASSLTYREDGTEAFFGQGTRLTVV.

This clonotype was detected many times. This sequence joins TRBV7-2 and TRBJ2-5; no clear D gene. Trimming removed 1 base from V and 5 bases from J, with 14 bases in between. This CDR3 has 15 residues. The germline V gene encodes CDR1 SGHTA and CDR2 FQGNSA. CDR3 region: CASSLGRTKVETQYF. The CDR3 DNA reads TGTGCCAGCAGCTTAGGCAGAACAAAGGTGGAGACCCAGTACTTC.